Below, one T cell receptor beta chain is given with its context. Its antigen is unknown. Cyclophosphamide on days +3 and +4 followed busulfan-fludarabine conditioning and a marrow graft. This table comes from immunoSEQ multiplex PCR, and its TCRdb copy is limited to in-frame clones, with some not included. The repertoire includes more than 4,500 clones, approximately 80% of them detected once, and less than 4% sits in the top ten. J was trimmed by 4 bases and V by 1 base; bases with no gene match: 12. Germline CDR1 and CDR2: SGHTA and FQGNSA. The CDR3 runs 17 residues. The sample originates from a study of T cells after posttransplantation cyclophosphamide. Whole-study results and caveats: Blood and skin or GI T cell repertoires showed limited TRB overlap. Donor-recipient repertoire similarity was low at 1-2 months, rising over year one.

Specimen: CD4+ T cells sorted from blood, collected about 350 days after allogeneic stem cell transplant with posttransplant cyclophosphamide. The receptor was derived from a male patient aged 45-59 years who received an allogeneic stem cell transplant from a related donor and was CMV-positive. A share of the T cells may be of graft donor origin. The chain employs TRBV7-2 and TRBJ1-2; 7 bases align to TRBD1. The CDR3 region has the DNA TGTGCCAGCAGCTTAGTCGGTTGGACAGGCGATGCCTATGGCTACACCTTC. Amino acid sequence: CASSLVGWTGDAYGYTF.